This entry describes one TCR beta chain. The antigen is undetermined. The data originate from a study of cytomegalovirus exposure and HLA in healthy donors. Study conclusions and caveats: TCR beta chains numbering more than 150 were designated cytomegalovirus-associated. The authors later found most CMV-associated TCR beta chains appeared HLA-restricted.

PCR used 60 Vbeta primers and 13 Jbeta primers. The method was immunoSEQ multiplex PCR; TCRdb's version includes in-frame clones alone and lacks a portion of them. The table has around 150,000 clones, roughly 80% seen once; the top ten hold more than 9.5%. This sequence originates from a man between 18 and 29 years old in good health and CMV-seropositive. Sequenced input: PBMCs.

CDR3 sequence reads: CASSLGVGGSPLHF. In nucleotides, the CDR3 is TGTGCCAGCAGCTTGGGAGTTGGTGGTTCACCCCTCCACTTT. The chain links TRBV5-8 to TRBJ1-6; D is unresolved. With 0 bases removed from V and 9 bases from J, the gap between germline ends came to 10 bases. The CDR3 length is 14 residues. Per germline, CDR1 SGHTS and CDR2 YDEGEE.